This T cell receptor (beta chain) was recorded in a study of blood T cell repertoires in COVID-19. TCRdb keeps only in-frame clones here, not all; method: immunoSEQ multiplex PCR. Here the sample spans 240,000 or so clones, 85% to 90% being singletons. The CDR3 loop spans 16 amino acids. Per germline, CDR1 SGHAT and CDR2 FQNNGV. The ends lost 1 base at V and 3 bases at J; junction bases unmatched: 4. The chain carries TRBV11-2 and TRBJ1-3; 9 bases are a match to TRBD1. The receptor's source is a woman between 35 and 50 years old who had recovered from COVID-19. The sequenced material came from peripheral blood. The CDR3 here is CASSLVQGAYGNTIYF. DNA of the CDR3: TGTGCCAGCAGCTTAGTACAGGGGGCGTATGGAAACACCATATATTTT.